This paragraph reports one T cell receptor beta chain. Its antigen remains unknown. The data were taken from a study of cytomegalovirus exposure and HLA in healthy donors. Turning to the study itself: Early on, a data release was issued that held about 85 million unique TCRs from HLA-typed donors. Study-wide findings and caveats: Per published accounts, TCR beta sequences correctly predicted the HLA-A and HLA-B alleles of most subjects.

The PCR contained 60 Vbeta and 13 Jbeta primers. Sequencing was performed with immunoSEQ multiplex PCR; in TCRdb, only in-frame clones are kept and a portion is missing. The sample gives around 140,000 clones, roughly 80% of which show up once; roughly 4.5% is in the top ten. Per germline, CDR1 MGHRA and CDR2 YSYEKL. The CDR3 is made up of 20 amino acids. The V and J ends lost 2 bases and 5 bases, in that order; junction bases with no gene match: 20. These donors, healthy bone marrow donors, were studied. The genes are TRBV4-1 and TRBJ2-1; 8 bases match TRBD2. The sequenced material came from PBMCs. The clonotype originates from a man in his forties in good health and CMV-seronegative. The CDR3 DNA follows: TGCGCCAGCAGCCAACAACAAGCGGGGTTTGTCGGGGGGGGGAACAATGAGCAGTTCTTC. This codes for CASSQQQAGFVGGGNNEQFF.